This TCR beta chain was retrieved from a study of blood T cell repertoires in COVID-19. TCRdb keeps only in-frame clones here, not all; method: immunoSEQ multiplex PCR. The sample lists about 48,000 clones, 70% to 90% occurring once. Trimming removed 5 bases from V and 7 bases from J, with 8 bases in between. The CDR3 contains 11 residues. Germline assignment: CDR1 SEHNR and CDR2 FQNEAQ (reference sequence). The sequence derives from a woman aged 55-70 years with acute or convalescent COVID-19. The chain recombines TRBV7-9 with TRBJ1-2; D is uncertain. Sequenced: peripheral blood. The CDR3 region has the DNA TGTGCCAGCAGCGCCGGGTCTGGCTACACCTTC. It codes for CASSAGSGYTF. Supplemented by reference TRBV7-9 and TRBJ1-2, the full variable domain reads DTGVSQNPRHKITKRGQNVTFRCDPISEHNRLYWYRQTLGQGPEFLTYFQNEAQLEKSRLLSDRFSAERPKGSFSTLEIQRTEQGDSAMYLCASSAGSGYTFGSGTRLTVV.